A selection of T cell receptor beta chains follows, all from one sample in a study of T-cell reconstitution after alpha-beta-depleted transplantation in children. TCRdb redid the calling of the PCR reads with MiXCR, one entry per CDR3 protein. The sample yields fewer than 400,000 distinct CDR3 sequences, roughly 20% seen once. The source was PBMCs from the stem cell graft donor, collected from the stem cell graft. The receptors stem from a human donor who donated a stem cell graft to a child with acute myeloid leukemia. Both conserved end residues are part of each CDR3. The D gene is left open where the match is weak. Size is stated for part of the rows, as once, few or many counts, or as a class when the clone is expanded.

clone size | CDR3 length | J gene | V gene | D gene | CDR3 DNA | CDR3 protein
few | 10 | TRBJ1-1 | TRBV5-8 | . | TGTGCCAGCAGCCCGATTGAAGCTTTCTTT | CASSPIEAFF
many | 13 | TRBJ2-4 | TRBV10-3 | . | TGTGCCATCAGTGACCTAGCCAAAAACATTCAGTACTTC | CAISDLAKNIQYF
. | 11 | TRBJ2-7 | TRBV21-1 | . | TGTGCCAGCGTACCTTTACGAGGGCAGTACTTC | CASVPLRGQYF
. | 15 | TRBJ2-5 | TRBV6-1 | TRBD1 | TGTGCCAGCAGTGCGGCAGGGGGCCCCCAAGAGACCCAGTACTTC | CASSAAGGPQETQYF
. | 12 | TRBJ2-5 | TRBV12-3/TRBV12-4 | . | TGTGCCAGCAGTTGGGGGCTGGAGACCCAGTACTTC | CASSWGLETQYF
once | 16 | TRBJ2-1 | TRBV20-1 | TRBD2 | TGCAGTGCTAGGGAGCCGGGAGGCTTCTTTTACAATGAGCAGTTCTTC | CSAREPGGFFYNEQFF
many | 13 | TRBJ1-5 | TRBV12-3/TRBV12-4 | TRBD1 | TGTGCCAGCAGATGGACAGGAAATCAGCCCCAGCATTTT | CASRWTGNQPQHF
many | 12 | TRBJ2-5 | TRBV12-3/TRBV12-4 | TRBD1 | TGTGCCAGCACTCTACAGGGGGCGACCCAGTACTTC | CASTLQGATQYF
. | 16 | TRBJ2-2 | TRBV24-1 | TRBD1 | TGTGCCACCAGTGACTCGGGACAGGGGGTCTCCGGGGAGCTGTTTTTT | CATSDSGQGVSGELFF
. | 14 | TRBJ2-7 | TRBV5-1 | . | TGCGCCAGCAGCTCCGGAGAGGGTAGTAGCGAGCAGTACTTC | CASSSGEGSSEQYF
few | 15 | TRBJ2-1 | TRBV5-1 | TRBD1 | TGCGCCAGCAGCTTCGGACAGGGGATGTACAATGAGCAGTTCTTC | CASSFGQGMYNEQFF
. | 16 | TRBJ2-2 | TRBV12-3/TRBV12-4 | TRBD1 | TGTGCCAGCAGTTCCACAGGGGGCCAGAACACCGGGGAGCTGTTTTTT | CASSSTGGQNTGELFF
few | 15 | TRBJ2-3 | TRBV4-3 | . | TGCGCCAGCAGCCGAGGACAAACGAATACAGATACGCAGTATTTT | CASSRGQTNTDTQYF
many | 12 | TRBJ1-1 | TRBV29-1 | . | TGCAGCGTTGAAGATGACAACACTGAAGCTTTCTTT | CSVEDDNTEAFF
few | 16 | TRBJ2-1 | TRBV7-3 | TRBD1 | TGTGCCAGCAGCCCAGACAGGGGAGTCCCCTACAATGAGCAGTTCTTC | CASSPDRGVPYNEQFF
many | 17 | TRBJ2-1 | TRBV6-5 | TRBD2 | TGTGCCAGCAGTTACTCGGGACTAGCGGCATCCTACAATGAGCAGTTCTTC | CASSYSGLAASYNEQFF
. | 20 | TRBJ2-3 | TRBV11-1 | TRBD2 | TGTGCCAGCAGCCCCCTAGTGGGACTAGCGGGAGGGCGAGAGGCAGATACGCAGTATTTT | CASSPLVGLAGGREADTQYF
few | 14 | TRBJ2-5 | TRBV20-1 | TRBD2 | TGCAGTGCTCTGGGACTAGCAGTTAAGAAGACCCAGTACTTC | CSALGLAVKKTQYF
many | 22 | TRBJ2-1 | TRBV20-1 | TRBD2 | TGCAGTGCTAGAGGAGATTTCCCGGGACTAGCGGGAGAGCTACACACCTGGAATGAGCAGTTCTTC | CSARGDFPGLAGELHTWNEQFF
few | 14 | TRBJ2-1 | TRBV4-1 | TRBD2 | TGCGCCAGCACCCAGCGGGAAGGCTACAATGAGCAGTTCTTC | CASTQREGYNEQFF
. | 13 | TRBJ2-1 | TRBV15 | . | TGTGCCACCAGCAGAGATCTCGGCAATGAGCAGTTCTTC | CATSRDLGNEQFF
. | 13 | TRBJ2-5 | TRBV20-1 | . | TGCAGTGCTAGAGTTCCGGCTGGACAGACCCAGTACTTC | CSARVPAGQTQYF
. | 16 | TRBJ2-7 | TRBV28 | TRBD2 | TGTGCCAGCACGGGTGGGGGGGTACTGCGGGCCTACAAGCAGTACTTC | CASTGGGVLRAYKQYF
few | 13 | TRBJ2-3 | TRBV6-1 | TRBD1 | TGTGCCAGCAGGGACAGGGTTGTGGATACGCAGTATTTT | CASRDRVVDTQYF
. | 16 | TRBJ2-1 | TRBV28 | TRBD2 | TGTGCCAGCACCGTAGCGGGAGGGGGCTCCTACAATGAGCAGTTCTTC | CASTVAGGGSYNEQFF
few | 13 | TRBJ2-7 | TRBV20-1 | . | TGCAGTGCTAGCGGGGGTCACTCCTACGAGCAGTACTTC | CSASGGHSYEQYF
few | 17 | TRBJ2-5 | TRBV12-3/TRBV12-4 | . | TGTGCCAGCAGTTTTGGCTCGATGGGTAGCGGCCAAGAGACCCAGTACTTC | CASSFGSMGSGQETQYF
. | 14 | TRBJ2-7 | TRBV4-2 | . | TGTGCCAGCAGCCGACCGGGACTGGGCTACGAGCAGTACTTC | CASSRPGLGYEQYF
few | 16 | TRBJ1-4 | TRBV12-3/TRBV12-4 | TRBD1 | TGTGCCAGCAGTCCATACTTGACAGGGGGCGGTGAAAAACTGTTTTTT | CASSPYLTGGGEKLFF
. | 15 | TRBJ1-1 | TRBV15 | . | TGTGCCACCAGCAGAGATAAGGGGCAGAACACTGAAGCTTTCTTT | CATSRDKGQNTEAFF
few | 18 | TRBJ2-1 | TRBV6-1 | TRBD1 | TGTGCCAGCAGGGGCGGACAGGGCGGGCAGCGGAGCTACAATGAGCAGTTCTTC | CASRGGQGGQRSYNEQFF
. | 12 | TRBJ1-6 | TRBV28 | . | TGTGCCAGCACCCAGGGGAATTCACCCCTCCACTTT | CASTQGNSPLHF
. | 14 | TRBJ2-5 | TRBV12-3/TRBV12-4 | . | TGTGCCAGCAGTTTTCGGTCTGGCCAAGAGACCCAGTACTTC | CASSFRSGQETQYF
many | 15 | TRBJ2-2 | TRBV4-3 | . | TGCGCCAGCAGCCGGAACGGAGAGAACACCGGGGAGCTGTTTTTT | CASSRNGENTGELFF
. | 14 | TRBJ2-7 | TRBV5-1 | TRBD2 | TGCGCCAGCACCCGGACTAGCGGGATTGACGAGCAGTACTTC | CASTRTSGIDEQYF
few | 15 | TRBJ2-3 | TRBV7-7 | TRBD2 | TGTGCTAGCAGCCTTACTTCACTAGCGGGAGATACGCAGTATTTT | CASSLTSLAGDTQYF
few | 18 | TRBJ2-1 | TRBV5-6 | . | TGTGCCAGCAGCTTGGGCCCCTCGGAGCGCTTCTCCTACAATGAGCAGTTCTTC | CASSLGPSERFSYNEQFF
few | 15 | TRBJ2-1 | TRBV28 | . | TGTGCCAGCATGTCCTTGGGAGAATCCTACAATGAGCAGTTCTTC | CASMSLGESYNEQFF
few | 13 | TRBJ1-1 | TRBV7-3 | . | TGTGCCAGCAGCCCCTCAGGGTTAGCTGAAGCTTTCTTT | CASSPSGLAEAFF
. | 17 | TRBJ1-1 | TRBV7-6 | TRBD1 | TGTGCCAGCAGCTTAGACCCCCCAGGGGGCAGTTTCACTGAAGCTTTCTTT | CASSLDPPGGSFTEAFF
once | 18 | TRBJ2-6 | TRBV12-3/TRBV12-4 | TRBD1 | TGTGCCAGCAGTCCCCGGACAGGGGGTAGCTCTGGGGCCAACGTCCTGACTTTC | CASSPRTGGSSGANVLTF
. | 12 | TRBJ2-1 | TRBV29-1 | . | TGCAGCGTTCTAGAGGAGGGAAATGAGCAGTTCTTC | CSVLEEGNEQFF
few | 14 | TRBJ2-7 | TRBV12-3/TRBV12-4 | . | TGTGCCAGCAGTACTGGGGCCCTCTCCTACGAGCAGTACTTC | CASSTGALSYEQYF
. | 14 | TRBJ1-5 | TRBV28 | . | TGTGCCAGCAGTCCCGTGGGGGGCAATCAGCCCCAGCATTTT | CASSPVGGNQPQHF
. | 13 | TRBJ1-1 | TRBV6-2/TRBV6-3 | . | TGTGCCAGCAGTTCCCCTTTTGACACTGAAGCTTTCTTT | CASSSPFDTEAFF
. | 15 | TRBJ1-2 | TRBV4-1 | TRBD1 | TGCGCCAGCAGCCAAACGACAGGGAGGGACTATGGCTACACCTTC | CASSQTTGRDYGYTF
. | 15 | TRBJ2-2 | TRBV10-3 | TRBD2 | TGTGCCATCAGTGGTGGTCTAGCGGGAGACGGGGAGCTGTTTTTT | CAISGGLAGDGELFF
. | 14 | TRBJ2-7 | TRBV12-3/TRBV12-4 | . | TGTGCCAGCAGCCTACAGGACGTAGGCTACGAGCAGTACTTC | CASSLQDVGYEQYF
. | 16 | TRBJ2-5 | TRBV5-6 | . | TGTGCCAGCAGCTTTCGGGGGCCTTTCACCCAAGAGACCCAGTACTTC | CASSFRGPFTQETQYF
. | 14 | TRBJ1-2 | TRBV20-1 | . | TGCAGTGCGACCCTAGGGGCGACTAACTATGGCTACACCTTC | CSATLGATNYGYTF